The 27 T cell receptor beta chains given below trace back to one sample, sequenced in a study of shared clonotypes between healthy human individuals. Clones were sequenced by immunoSEQ multiplex PCR, and TCRdb holds only the in-frame ones, with some missing. Found here are some 2.1 million clones, 85% to 95% of them singletons; the top ten hold about 1.7%. Terminally differentiated effector memory CD45RA+ cells were left out of the naive CD8 fraction, which was CD45RO-negative and positively selected for CCR7. Specimen: naive CD8+ T cells from PBMCs. These receptors were obtained from a man younger than 35 in good health. Some clones in this sample may be carry-over from other donors' samples.

Regarding this clone: Additional DNA sequences in this sample encode the identical CDR3. The chain carries TRBV29-1 and TRBJ1-1, with D uncertain. Per germline, CDR1 SQVTM and CDR2 ANQGSEA. V was cut by 7 bases and J by 8 bases, with 5 bases left in between. The CDR3 loop spans 8 amino acids. The CDR3: CSATEAFF. The CDR3 bases are TGCAGCGCTACGGAAGCTTTCTTT.

The chain has TRBV28 and TRBJ2-7; D gene uncertain. CDR1 and CDR2 (germline): MDHEN, SYDVKM. The CDR3 has 13 amino acids. The ends were cut back, 2 bases at V and 1 base at J, with 6 bases in the middle. Written as DNA, the CDR3 is TGTGCCAGCAGTTTAGCGGAGTCCTACGAGCAGTACTTC. Its translation is CASSLAESYEQYF.

This clone was observed a handful of times. V and J are TRBV4-2 and TRBJ1-2; D is undetermined. Germline CDR1 LGHNA, CDR2 YNFKEQ. This CDR3 region has 15 residues. V lost 3 bases and J 2 bases, leaving 13 bases between the germline ends. CDR3 loop: CASSQSQLINYGYTF. The CDR3 DNA is TGTGCCAGCAGCCAGAGTCAGCTGATCAACTATGGCTACACCTTC.

Concerning this clone itself: Other DNA sequences from this sample encode an identical CDR3 as well. The chain uses TRBV5-1 and TRBJ2-7; the match to TRBD2 covers 10 bases. This CDR3 is 16 amino acids long. After removal of 0 bases from V and 1 base from J, the junction contained 4 bases not matched to a gene. Per the germline V gene, CDR1 is SGHRS and CDR2 is YFSETQ. The DNA for the CDR3 is TGCGCCAGCAGCTTGGCACGGACTAGCGGTTCCTACGAGCAGTACTTC. It is translated as CASSLARTSGSYEQYF.

A word on this clone: This sample also contains other DNA sequences that code for the same CDR3. This chain links TRBV5-6 with TRBJ1-1; 11 bases fit TRBD1. The CDR3 has 13 residues. Trimming at V came to 3 bases and at J to 5 bases, leaving 0 bases not matched to a gene. Germline V gene data show CDR1 as SGHDT and CDR2 as YYEEEE. The CDR3 sequence is CASSWDRGTEAFF. The CDR3 nucleotides read TGTGCCAGCAGCTGGGACAGGGGGACTGAAGCTTTCTTT.

The chain uses TRBV4-1 and TRBJ2-3; weak D call: TRBD2 (6 bases). Trimming took off 5 bases at V and 1 base at J, with 10 bases between the two ends. Germline V gives CDR1 MGHRA, CDR2 YSYEKL. CDR3 length: 14 residues. The CDR3 is CASSSSAGTDTQYF. The CDR3 DNA sequence: TGCGCCAGCAGCTCTAGCGCAGGCACAGATACGCAGTATTTT.

This chain connects TRBV9 to TRBJ2-1; D possibly corresponds to TRBD2 (6 bases). Germline lookup yields CDR1 SGDLS and CDR2 YYNGEE. The CDR3 is 16 residues long. The germline V and J ends were trimmed by 4 bases and 5 bases, with 19 bases remaining between them. In nucleotides, the CDR3 is TGTGCCAGCAGCCCATTCGGGGGAGCGCCTGACAATGAGCAGTTCTTC. It is translated as CASSPFGGAPDNEQFF.

This clone was seen more than once but under ten times. The V gene is TRBV28, the J gene TRBJ1-1, with D uncertain. The germline V gene has CDR1 MDHEN and CDR2 SYDVKM. This CDR3 has 15 amino acids. V shed 7 bases and J shed 0 bases, with 15 bases lying between them. The CDR3: CASTLGSLMNTEAFF. In nucleotides, the CDR3 is TGTGCCAGCACGCTCGGATCACTGATGAACACTGAAGCTTTCTTT.

The chain joins TRBV18 to TRBJ2-1; possible D gene TRBD2, 5 bases. In germline, CDR1 is KGHSH, CDR2 LQKENI. Trimming removed 2 bases from V and 3 bases from J, with 11 bases in between. The length of the CDR3 is 15 residues. In DNA form, the CDR3 reads TGTGCCAGCTCACCAGAGAAGCGGATCTACAATGAGCAGTTCTTC. It encodes CASSPEKRIYNEQFF.

This chain uses TRBV19 with TRBJ1-5; possible D gene TRBD1, 6 bases. Germline values: CDR1 LNHDA, CDR2 SQIVND (reference sequence). Deletions cut 6 bases from V and 7 bases from J, with 19 bases between. The CDR3 runs to 15 residues. The CDR3 DNA reads TGTGCCAGTAGGGGCGCGGGGGGCTTTTGGCAGCCCCAGCATTTT. This sequence encodes CASRGAGGFWQPQHF.

The chain combines TRBV14 with TRBJ1-4; 7 positions match TRBD1. Trimming took 4 bases from V and 7 from J; bases not matched to a gene: 6. Germline V gene data show CDR1 as SGHDN and CDR2 as FVKESK. This CDR3 has 14 residues. In DNA form, the CDR3 reads TGTGCCAGCAGCCCGGGGACAGATGTTGAAAAACTGTTTTTT. This sequence encodes CASSPGTDVEKLFF. Drawing the rest from reference TRBV14 and TRBJ1-4, the complete variable domain is EAGVTQFPSHSVIEKGQTVTLRCDPISGHDNLYWYRRVMGKEIKFLLHFVKESKQDESGMPNNRFLAERTGGTYSTLKVQPAELEDSGVYFCASSPGTDVEKLFFGSGTQLSVL.

The chain is built from TRBV11-2 and TRBJ2-2; D not resolved. V lost 5 bases, J lost 4 bases, and 11 bases lay in between. The CDR3 has 14 amino acids. CDR1 is SGHAT and CDR2 is FQNNGV in the germline V gene. This CDR3 reads CASSPPPATGELFF. Here the CDR3 DNA reads TGTGCCAGCAGCCCCCCGCCGGCCACCGGGGAGCTGTTTTTT. Complete variable domain (other parts from reference TRBV11-2 and TRBJ2-2): EAGVAQSPRYKIIEKRQSVAFWCNPISGHATLYWYQQILGQGPKLLIQFQNNGVVDDSQLPKDRFSAERLKGVDSTLKIQPAKLEDSAVYLCASSPPPATGELFFGEGSRLTVL.

V and J are TRBV25-1 and TRBJ2-1; D ambiguous. Germline loops: CDR1 MGHDK, CDR2 SYGVNS. Trimming took off 4 bases at V and 8 bases at J, with 9 bases between the two ends. The CDR3 is 12 residues long. The CDR3 DNA reads TGTGCCAGCAGTGTATCGATCCATGAGCAGTTCTTC. Translation: CASSVSIHEQFF.

The rearrangement uses TRBV7-3 and TRBJ2-3; 8 bases map to TRBD2. CDR3 length: 15 amino acids. Germline-derived CDR1 and CDR2 are SGHTA and FQGTGA. V gave up 5 bases and J gave up 6 bases; unmatched junction bases: 10. This CDR3 reads CASSIGTRGLDTQYF. In DNA form, the CDR3 reads TGTGCCAGCAGCATCGGGACTAGGGGTTTGGATACGCAGTATTTT. The variable domain in full, completed from reference TRBV7-3 and TRBJ2-3, reads GAGVSQTPSNKVTEKGKYVELRCDPISGHTALYWYRQSLGQGPEFLIYFQGTGAADDSGLPNDRFFAVRPEGSVSTLKIQRTERGDSAVYLCASSIGTRGLDTQYFGPGTRLTVL.

The gene calls are TRBV13 and TRBJ2-3, with D unclear. CDR1 and CDR2 (germline): PRHDT, FYEKMQ (reference sequence). V lost 8 bases to trimming and J lost 0 bases, with 21 bases between them. The CDR3 has 17 amino acids. CDR3 sequence (DNA): TGTGCCAGCGAGCGACTCCGGAACACAGCTAGCACAGATACGCAGTATTTT. Translating it yields CASERLRNTASTDTQYF.

The chain recombines TRBV11-2 with TRBJ1-4; 9 nucleotides match TRBD1. The CDR3 spans 14 residues. Germline V gives CDR1 SGHAT, CDR2 FQNNGV. With V trimmed by 5 bases and J by 15 bases, 13 bases remained unmatched. The CDR3 DNA is TGTGCCAGCAGCACCGGGACAGGGTCAAGAGTAATGTTTTTT. It encodes CASSTGTGSRVMFF.

This rearrangement joins TRBV9 to TRBJ1-3, with TRBD1 as a possible D gene (5 bases). V lost 3 bases and J 0 bases, leaving 16 bases between the germline ends. The germline V gene has CDR1 SGDLS and CDR2 YYNGEE. The CDR3 sequence is 17 residues long. CDR3 nucleotides: TGTGCCAGCAGCGGCCCCCGGGACGCCTCCTCTGGAAACACCATATATTTT. It encodes CASSGPRDASSGNTIYF.

The rearrangement uses TRBV28 and TRBJ2-5; no definite D call. With 1 base removed from V and 0 bases from J, the gap between germline ends came to 15 bases. The V gene's germline CDR1 is MDHEN and CDR2 SYDVKM. The CDR3 consists of 17 residues. CDR3 coding DNA: TGTGCCAGCAGTTTATTGTCCTTGACGAGCAACCAAGAGACCCAGTACTTC. This gives the protein CASSLLSLTSNQETQYF.

This clone appeared a few times. Other DNA sequences of this sample code for an identical CDR3. This chain uses TRBV9 with TRBJ1-5; perhaps TRBD1 as D (5 bases). Trimming took off 2 bases at V and 1 base at J, with 7 bases between the two ends. The CDR3 loop spans 14 amino acids. Per germline, CDR1 SGDLS and CDR2 YYNGEE. CDR3 nucleotides: TGTGCCAGCAGCGTCGGGGACAGCAATCAGCCCCAGCATTTT. This gives the protein CASSVGDSNQPQHF.

The genes are TRBV7-9 and TRBJ2-1; a weak D match, TRBD1 (9 bases). Germline values: CDR1 SEHNR, CDR2 FQNEAQ (reference sequence). The CDR3 consists of 18 residues. With 1 base removed from V and 2 bases from J, the gap between germline ends came to 18 bases. CDR3 bases: TGTGCCAGCAGCTTAGAACAGGGGGCGGGAGGTGCCTACAATGAGCAGTTCTTC. Translating it yields CASSLEQGAGGAYNEQFF.

The rearrangement uses TRBV4-3 and TRBJ2-3; no reliable D call. Between the trimmed V and J ends, which lost 1 base and 0 bases, there was a span of 20 bases. This CDR3 region has 19 residues. Germline V CDR1 and CDR2: LGHNA, YSLEER. The CDR3 spells CASSQGFVASGRSTDTQYF. The CDR3 DNA reads TGCGCCAGCAGCCAAGGGTTCGTTGCGTCTGGGCGGAGCACAGATACGCAGTATTTT.

The genes are TRBV7-9 and TRBJ2-5, with D uncertain. The V end was cut by 1 base, the J end by 1 base, with 13 bases between. The CDR3 is 16 amino acids. Germline CDR1 SEHNR, CDR2 FQNEAQ (reference sequence). DNA for the CDR3: TGTGCCAGCAGCTTAGAATCGGCAGGAAGCCAAGAGACCCAGTACTTC. Encoded protein: CASSLESAGSQETQYF.

The chain links TRBV5-5 to TRBJ2-7, with D unresolved. V was shortened by 0 bases and J by 1 base, with 8 bases between the two germline ends. The CDR3 runs to 14 residues. The V gene's germline CDR1 is SGHKS and CDR2 YYEKEE (reference sequence). This CDR3 reads CASSLGYPSYEQYF. As DNA, the CDR3 is TGTGCCAGCAGCTTGGGGTACCCGTCCTACGAGCAGTACTTC.

The J gene is TRBJ2-3, the V gene TRBV27, with D perhaps matching TRBD2 (6 bases). V lost 4 bases and J 0 bases, leaving 14 bases between the germline ends. The CDR3 is made up of 16 amino acids. CDR1 and CDR2 (germline): MNHEY, SMNVEV (reference sequence). DNA for the CDR3: TGTGCCAGCAGTTCGCGACTAGTTCGAAGCACAGATACGCAGTATTTT. The encoded protein is CASSSRLVRSTDTQYF.

In its sample, this clone was seen once. The J gene is TRBJ2-7, the V gene TRBV28, with TRBD2 as a possible D gene (6 bases). Germline V gives CDR1 MDHEN, CDR2 SYDVKM. Trimming took 5 bases from V and 7 from J, leaving 15 bases between them. The CDR3 is made up of 13 amino acids. The CDR3, as DNA: TGTGCCAGCAGTAGGGACTGGTTAGGAGAGCAGTACTTC. Its protein is CASSRDWLGEQYF.

The genes are TRBV7-9 and TRBJ1-2; 7 bases align to TRBD1. The CDR3 has 14 amino acids. Germline lookup yields CDR1 SEHNR and CDR2 FQNEAQ (reference sequence). With 5 bases clipped from V and 8 bases from J, the junction kept 11 bases outside the gene matches. The CDR3 loop reads CASSLSDRLGGYTF. The CDR3 DNA follows: TGTGCCAGCAGCCTCTCGGACAGGCTAGGAGGCTACACCTTC.

The CDR3: CASSLTGAQTDTQYF. Here the CDR3 DNA reads TGTGCCAGCAGCCTCACAGGGGCCCAAACAGATACGCAGTATTTT. This chain joins TRBV6-5 and TRBJ2-3; TRBD1 aligns across 7 bases. Germline V lookup: CDR1 MNHEY, CDR2 SVGAGI. The CDR3 length is 15 residues. Germline trimming cut 6 bases from V and 3 bases from J; bases unmatched to any gene: 9.